These 8 T cell receptor beta chains were sequenced from one sample in a study of cytomegalovirus exposure and HLA in healthy donors. PCR amplification relied on 60 Vbeta primers (plus 13 Jbeta primers). TCRdb's table, derived via immunoSEQ multiplex PCR, lists solely in-frame clones and lacks some. The sample gives under 200,000 clones, approximately 67% of which show up once; around 3% is in the top ten. Sequenced sample: PBMCs. These receptors came from a man aged 35-49 years in good health and CMV-seronegative.

The chain has TRBV30 and TRBJ1-5; a possible D gene is TRBD1 (5 bases). Germline V gives CDR1 GTSNPN, CDR2 SVGIG (reference sequence). The CDR3 contains 12 residues. Trimming left V 0 bases short and J 5 bases short, with 5 bases between. CDR3 amino acids: CAWSVGDQPQHF. The CDR3 region has the DNA TGTGCCTGGAGTGTAGGGGATCAGCCCCAGCATTTT.

V usage is TRBV6-6 and J usage is TRBJ2-7; the D is unclear. The CDR3 extends over 10 amino acids. Trimming pared 4 bases from V and 8 bases from J, leaving 6 bases between. CDR1 is MNHNY, CDR2 SVGAGI, per germline (reference sequence). The CDR3 region is CASSSSKQYF. The DNA for the CDR3 is TGTGCCAGCAGTTCATCTAAGCAGTACTTC.

The chain uses TRBV19 and TRBJ2-1, with 7 bases fitting TRBD1. V dropped 0 bases and J dropped 6; count of bases not matched to a gene: 5. The CDR3 length is 15 residues. The germline CDR1 and CDR2 sequences are LNHDA and SQIVND (reference sequence). CDR3 in amino acids: CASSIERTGSNEQFF. CDR3 DNA: TGTGCCAGTAGTATAGAGAGGACAGGAAGCAATGAGCAGTTCTTC.

This clone was detected a few times. The genes are TRBV5-8 and TRBJ1-5, with D perhaps matching TRBD1 (5 bases). V shed 9 bases and J shed 2 bases, with 9 bases lying between them. This CDR3 comprises 12 residues. The germline V gene encodes CDR1 SGHTS and CDR2 YDEGEE. The CDR3 nucleotides read TGTGCCACTGACAGACGCAATCAGCCCCAGCATTTT. Encoded protein: CATDRRNQPQHF.

This clone was seen only a few times. The junction departs from germline at one end; a sequencing error may be responsible. The chain joins TRBV28 to TRBJ2-7; 10 positions match TRBD1. The CDR3 covers 15 residues. CDR1 is MDHEN, CDR2 SYDVKM, per germline. The CDR3 spells CASSPPGTGVGILHF. The CDR3 nucleotides read TGTGCCAGCAGTCCCCCCGGGACAGGGGTCGGAATCCTACACTTC.

The chain has TRBV27 and TRBJ1-2; D possibly corresponds to TRBD1 (6 bases). Trimming removed 2 bases from V and 4 bases from J, with 17 bases in between. The CDR3 runs 16 residues. In germline, CDR1 is MNHEY, CDR2 SMNVEV (reference sequence). The CDR3 nucleotides read TGTGCCAGCAGTTTAGAGGCCAGGGGACCCGCCTATGGCTACACCTTC. It specifies CASSLEARGPAYGYTF.

The chain links TRBV30 to TRBJ1-1; no clear D gene. Trimming pared 1 base from V and 1 base from J, leaving 7 bases between. Germline CDR1 is GTSNPN and CDR2 is SVGIG (reference sequence). The length of the CDR3 is 13 residues. This CDR3 reads CAWSELRNTEAFF. In nucleotides, the CDR3 is TGTGCCTGGAGTGAACTCCGGAACACTGAAGCTTTCTTT.

This rearrangement joins TRBV7-9 to TRBJ1-3; perhaps TRBD1 as D (6 bases). The CDR3 consists of 17 residues. Per the germline V gene, CDR1 is SEHNR and CDR2 is FQNEAQ (reference sequence). Trimming shortened V by 5 bases and J by 0 bases, and 17 bases separated the two germline ends. CDR3 amino acids: CASSANRDVSSGNTIYF. The CDR3 DNA sequence: TGTGCCAGCAGCGCTAACAGGGATGTGAGCTCTGGAAACACCATATATTTT.